This T cell receptor (beta chain) was recorded in a study of blood T cell repertoires in COVID-19. Study as a whole: The origin of the acute and convalescent COVID-19 samples was the United States, Italy and Spain. T cells, B-cell-depleted T cells, or PBMCs supplied cDNA or gDNA.

Original methodology: For nucleated cells, counts were estimated from reference gene primer amplification. Measured with immunoSEQ multiplex PCR; TCRdb has only the in-frame clones, and not every one. V and J calls and clone size are given by that table; D and trimming were obtained from the DNA. The data contain 14,000 to 15,000 clones, over 80% of them singletons. The V and J ends lost 1 base and 0 bases respectively, with 11 bases between them. The CDR3 covers 16 residues. Germline values: CDR1 SGHTS, CDR2 YDEGEE. Sequencing used peripheral blood. The V call is TRBV5-8, the J call TRBJ2-1; D possibly corresponds to TRBD2 (5 bases). The receptor's source is a human donor with active COVID-19. The donor label of this sample is uncertain. CDR3 DNA sequence: TGTGCCAGCAGCTTGAGTGGAGGAAGCTCCTACAATGAGCAGTTCTTC. This encodes CASSLSGGSSYNEQFF.